This T cell receptor beta chain was retrieved from a study (dated by TCRdb to 2013 to 2016). A note on the overall study: The study set out to test whether tumor-infiltrating Tregs in breast cancer get recruited from blood Tregs or are instead converted in situ from other CD4+ T cell subsets. Overall results and qualifications from the work: In terms of TCR gene usage, tumor memory CD4+ T cells clustered together with blood and lymph node memory CD4+ cells, as well as with lymph node naive CD4+ cells. The greatest overlap of tumor-infiltrating Treg TCR alpha and beta sequences was observed with tumor naive CD4+ T cells, followed by blood naive CD4+ T cells. Validation in the larger cohort was restricted to a single TCR beta V-J rearrangement rather than whole repertoires.

As encoded in the germline V gene, CDR1 is MNHEY while CDR2 is SVGAGI. The junction shows trimming of 0 bases on V and 4 bases on J, plus 4 bases between the germline ends. The CDR3 contains 12 residues, cysteine and phenylalanine counted. The sequence is cut down to CDR3 DNA, 36 bases in frame from base 1. Worth noting for this clonotype: Its antigen specificity is not known. No per-base quality is available; no much larger clone lies one base away.

Full-length TCR variable regions were amplified by 5' RACE PCR using constant-region reverse primers, and then by semi-nested PCR using Nested Universal Primer A. Using the ReliaPrep RNA Cell Miniprep System, total RNA was extracted, and the SMARTer RACE 5'/3' Kit was then used to reverse transcribe the RNA into 5'RACE-ready cDNA. Multiplex adaptors were used to barcode full-length TCR alpha and beta libraries, and the barcoded libraries were sequenced on an Illumina MiSeq. As for the authors' bioinformatics: Sequencing data were pooled across the five patients for each of nine subset-tissue groups and compared by unsupervised clustering of TCR gene usage. Repertoire similarity was calculated with the Morisita-Horn index, weighting shared sequences by their contribution to each repertoire. Through fastp at Q25 and MiXCR, TCRdb rebuilt clones from the public reads, retaining in-frame beta chains. For every CDR3 protein sequence, its rows merge into one entry that carries the most common genes and DNA. None of the V and J calls come from the authors' own analysis; TCRdb made them. The sample table lists about 10,000 distinct CDR3 sequences, 47% of them with a count of one. The ten largest clones take up under 15% of the sample.

Naive CD4+ T cells were purified with the Miltenyi Naive CD4+ T Cell Isolation kit, with Tregs depleted using CD25 microbeads. Tregs, naive and memory CD4+ T cells from tumor, blood and ipsilateral draining lymph nodes of a handful of breast cancer patients underwent full-length TCR alpha and beta sequencing. Tumor tissue, along with lymph nodes from ipsilateral axillary dissection, was perfused with PBS, minced, and then digested using collagenase I and hyaluronidase. FACS confirmed that the sorted cell populations were more than 90% pure. What was sequenced was tumor-infiltrating naive CD4+ T cells sorted from the breast tumor. The sample's cell subset or site label is to be understood as: naive CD4+ T cells, CD4+CD45RA+CD25-. The origin of this receptor is a female donor with breast cancer. Recombination connected TRBV6-5 to TRBJ2-7; the D gene cannot be resolved reliably. The base sequence is TGTGCCAGCAGTTACTCGAAGTACGAGCAGTACTTC. It specifies CASSYSKYEQYF.